A selection of T cell receptor beta chains follows, all from one sample in a study of cytomegalovirus exposure and HLA in healthy donors. The protocol was immunoSEQ multiplex PCR, while the TCRdb copy is restricted to in-frame clones and leaves out a portion. This sample has approximately 120,000 clones, with 75% to 90% found just once. Material for sequencing was PBMCs. Receptors originate from a man aged 18 to 29 in good health and CMV-seropositive. The CDR3 runs from the conserved cysteine through the conserved F or W. The D gene is left open where the match is weak. Clone size, where shown, is once, few, many, or a class for clones that have expanded.

d_gene,j_gene,abundance,v_gene,CDR3aa,CDR3nt
TRBD1,TRBJ2-1,NA,TRBV7-9,CASSPRDRDYNEQFF,TGTGCCAGCAGCCCTCGGGACAGGGACTACAATGAGCAGTTCTTC
TRBD2,TRBJ2-1,NA,TRBV7-6,CASASAGEAEQFF,TGTGCCAGCGCCTCAGCGGGGGAGGCTGAGCAGTTCTTC
NA,TRBJ1-6,NA,TRBV11-3,CASSSGLMGSPLHF,TGTGCCAGCAGCTCCGGACTTATGGGATCACCCCTCCACTTT
NA,TRBJ1-2,NA,TRBV4-1,CASSQVPPGGGYTF,TGCGCCAGCAGCCAAGTACCCCCGGGGGGAGGCTACACCTTC
TRBD1,TRBJ2-6,once,TRBV5-1,CASRPTGGAGANVLTF,TGCGCCAGCAGGCCGACAGGGGGCGCTGGGGCCAACGTCCTGACTTTC
TRBD1,TRBJ2-5,NA,TRBV6-6,CASSYVQGAPETQYF,TGTGCCAGCAGTTACGTGCAGGGGGCCCCAGAGACCCAGTACTTC
TRBD1,TRBJ2-7,NA,TRBV7-9,CAGVGTGEARWDYEQYF,TGTGCCGGCGTGGGGACAGGGGAGGCCCGATGGGATTACGAGCAGTACTTC
NA,TRBJ2-7,NA,TRBV27,CASSPTSGGYYEQYF,TGTGCCAGCAGTCCTACTTCCGGCGGATACTACGAGCAGTACTTC
TRBD2,TRBJ2-1,NA,TRBV7-6,CASSSRGLAGGNEQFF,TGTGCCAGCAGCTCTAGGGGACTAGCGGGGGGGAATGAGCAGTTCTTC
TRBD2,TRBJ2-3,medium-sized,TRBV6-4,CASSGGGATDTQYF,TGTGCCAGCAGTGGCGGGGGGGCCACAGATACGCAGTATTTT
NA,TRBJ1-1,NA,TRBV30,CASTATGGAEKGNTEAFF,TGTGCCTCCACTGCTACTGGAGGGGCCGAGAAGGGGAACACTGAAGCTTTCTTT
NA,TRBJ1-1,NA,TRBV6-5,CASSHRAEAFF,TGTGCCAGCAGCCACCGCGCTGAAGCTTTCTTT
TRBD1,TRBJ2-7,many,TRBV5-6,CASSVDVVWTGKNEQYF,TGTGCCAGCAGCGTAGATGTCGTTTGGACAGGGAAGAACGAGCAGTACTTC
TRBD1,TRBJ2-7,NA,TRBV5-6,CASSFRSGGAGKRPYEQYF,TGTGCCAGCAGCTTTAGGTCAGGGGGCGCCGGGAAAAGGCCTTACGAGCAGTACTTC
TRBD1,TRBJ2-5,NA,TRBV4-1,CASSQEGQREETQYF,TGCGCCAGCAGCCAAGAGGGACAGAGGGAAGAGACCCAGTACTTC
NA,TRBJ2-1,NA,TRBV19,CASSIVRGAPPSPNEQFF,TGTGCCAGTAGTATAGTTCGGGGGGCCCCACCTTCTCCAAATGAGCAGTTCTTC
NA,TRBJ2-1,few,TRBV6-1,CASISLSYNEQFF,TGTGCCAGCATAAGCCTGTCCTACAATGAGCAGTTCTTC
TRBD2,TRBJ2-1,NA,TRBV7-9,CASSHRDYAVSSYNEQFF,TGTGCCAGCAGCCACCGGGACTACGCCGTTAGCTCCTACAATGAGCAGTTCTTC
NA,TRBJ2-3,NA,TRBV27,CASSWEGTDTQYF,TGTGCCAGCAGTTGGGAGGGCACAGATACGCAGTATTTT
NA,TRBJ1-6,NA,TRBV7-9,CASSTGRVLVENSPLHF,TGTGCCAGCAGCACCGGGAGGGTCCTAGTGGAAAATTCACCCCTCCACTTT
NA,TRBJ1-1,NA,TRBV7-9,CASSVRGQNTEAFF,TGTGCCAGCAGCGTCAGGGGCCAGAACACTGAAGCTTTCTTT
NA,TRBJ2-1,few,TRBV15,CATRGGQFF,TGTGCCACCAGGGGGGGGCAGTTCTTC
TRBD2,TRBJ2-5,NA,TRBV5-6,CASSSLAGAQETQYF,TGTGCCAGCAGCTCCCTAGCGGGGGCTCAAGAGACCCAGTACTTC
TRBD1,TRBJ1-4,NA,TRBV30,CAWTSGRGQEKLFF,TGTGCCTGGACATCGGGCAGGGGGCAAGAAAAACTGTTTTTT
NA,TRBJ1-1,NA,TRBV21-1,CASSPGEGMNTEAFF,TGTGCCAGCAGCCCCGGGGAGGGAATGAACACTGAAGCTTTCTTT
TRBD1,TRBJ2-5,NA,TRBV5-4,CASSLGQGEETQYF,TGTGCCAGCAGCTTGGGACAGGGAGAAGAGACCCAGTACTTC
TRBD2,TRBJ2-4,NA,TRBV5-3,CARSPGLAGALAKNIQYF,TGTGCCAGAAGCCCGGGACTAGCGGGGGCGCTAGCCAAAAACATTCAGTACTTC
NA,TRBJ1-4,NA,TRBV7-9,CASSSTRSGVGEKLFF,TGTGCCAGCAGCTCCACAAGGTCGGGAGTGGGGGAAAAACTGTTTTTT
TRBD1,TRBJ1-1,NA,TRBV2,CASTGQGATEAFF,TGTGCCAGCACCGGACAGGGGGCCACTGAAGCTTTCTTT
TRBD2,TRBJ2-3,NA,TRBV5-8,CASSLGLAGGRGDTQYF,TGTGCCAGCAGCTTGGGACTAGCGGGGGGACGTGGAGATACGCAGTATTTT
NA,TRBJ2-7,NA,TRBV7-2,CASSRDDSPYEQYF,TGTGCCAGCAGCCGAGACGACAGCCCCTACGAGCAGTACTTC
NA,TRBJ1-1,NA,TRBV5-5,CASSSVNTEAFF,TGTGCCAGCAGCTCGGTGAACACTGAAGCTTTCTTT